The 29 T cell receptor beta chains below all came from one sample that was sequenced in a study of radiation and T cells in renal cell carcinoma (dated by TCRdb to about 2020). Interpreted using the paper, the time point label stands for: blood 4 weeks post-SBRT, at nephrectomy. Sample treatment or condition, as interpreted from the label and publication: 15 Gy SBRT to primary tumor, nephrectomy 4 weeks later. The library was made by the immunoSEQ multiplex PCR assay. Imported from immuneACCESS, the table was reduced by TCRdb to in-frame sequences with V and J called. These copies leave out some clones; in studies compared against another copy, an unresolved V gene accounts for under half, and the cause of the remainder is not known. The sample table shows about 170,000 clones, and 88% are seen once. The biggest ten clones account for roughly 12% of the sample. Sequencing was performed on blood, taken from a patient whose treatment included radiotherapy and nephrectomy. The origin of the receptors is a woman between 45 and 60 years old with renal cell carcinoma.

CDR3 region: CATSPKLSGKGISGEQYF. CDR3 nucleotide sequence: TGTGCCACCAGTCCCAAATTAAGCGGGAAGGGGATATCGGGCGAGCAGTACTTC. The chain carries TRBV15 and TRBJ2-7, with 7 bases aligning to TRBD2. There are 18 residues in the CDR3. CDR1 LNHNV and CDR2 YYDKDF come from the germline V gene (reference sequence). The V segment lost 6 bases and the J segment 6 bases; nucleotides outside the gene matches: 23.

The chain employs TRBV7-2 and TRBJ2-3; TRBD1 matches at 7 bases. The CDR3 is made up of 15 amino acids. Germline CDR1 reads SGHTA; CDR2 reads FQGNSA. The V segment lost 5 bases and the J segment 7 bases; nucleotides outside the gene matches: 12. The CDR3 protein is CASSLPGQTIYTQYF. The CDR3 bases are TGTGCCAGCAGCCTTCCGGGACAGACTATCTATACGCAGTATTTT.

This chain links TRBV5-1 with TRBJ2-2, with D tentatively TRBD1 (6 bases). The germline V gene encodes CDR1 SGHRS and CDR2 YFSETQ. V shed 5 bases and J shed 5 bases, with 22 bases lying between them. The CDR3 is made up of 17 amino acids. This CDR3 reads CASSNQYGQLGTGELFF. DNA of the CDR3: TGCGCCAGCAGTAATCAGTACGGACAGTTGGGGACCGGGGAGCTGTTTTTT.

The rearrangement uses TRBV6-1 and TRBJ1-2; 10 bases match TRBD1. Looked up from germline, CDR1 is MNHNS and CDR2 is SASEGT. With V trimmed by 4 bases and J by 4 bases, 15 bases remained unmatched. There are 18 residues in the CDR3. The CDR3 sequence: CASSVGPGGTGAGYGYTF. Written as DNA, the CDR3 is TGTGCCAGCAGTGTAGGCCCCGGAGGGACAGGGGCAGGCTATGGCTACACCTTC.

This chain joins TRBV6-5 and TRBJ2-1, with a weak D call TRBD1 (7 bases). Germline V gene data show CDR1 as MNHEY and CDR2 as SVGAGI. This CDR3 region has 15 residues. Trimming left V 3 bases short and J 5 bases short, with 14 bases between. CDR3 nucleotide sequence: TGTGCCAGCAGTTATGGAGGGGGCAGGAACAATGAGCAGTTCTTC. Amino acid sequence: CASSYGGGRNNEQFF.

This chain joins TRBV5-1 and TRBJ1-1; 7 nucleotides agree with TRBD1. Germline CDR1 SGHRS, CDR2 YFSETQ. This CDR3 comprises 14 residues. J gave up 8 bases and V 1 base, and 8 bases lay outside the gene matches. Here the CDR3 reads CASSLPQGVTEAFF. The CDR3 DNA sequence: TGCGCCAGCAGCTTGCCCCAGGGGGTGACCGAAGCTTTCTTT. The full variable domain, with the rest looked up from reference TRBV5-1 and TRBJ1-1, is KAGVTQTPRYLIKTRGQQVTLSCSPISGHRSVSWYQQTPGQGLQFLFEYFSETQRNKGNFPGRFSGRQFSNSRSEMNVSTLELGDSALYLCASSLPQGVTEAFFGQGTRLTVV.

J is TRBJ2-1 and V is TRBV27, with 7 bases identical to TRBD1. This CDR3 contains 15 residues. Germline loops: CDR1 MNHEY, CDR2 SMNVEV (reference sequence). With 2 bases clipped from V and 9 bases from J, the junction kept 10 bases outside the gene matches. CDR3 nucleotides: TGTGCCAGCAGTTTACTCAGGGGGTCTTACGGTGAGCAGTTCTTC. Translation gives CASSLLRGSYGEQFF.

The chain combines TRBV4-2 with TRBJ2-3, with D uncertain. The germline V gene encodes CDR1 LGHNA and CDR2 YNFKEQ. The CDR3 extends over 14 amino acids. The V end was cut by 1 base, the J end by 6 bases, with 11 bases between. In nucleotides, the CDR3 is TGTGCCAGCAGCCAAGGGGCGGCATTGGATACGCAGTATTTT. Amino acid sequence: CASSQGAALDTQYF.

This clone was detected only a few times. The V gene is TRBV19, the J gene TRBJ1-6, with a weak D call TRBD1 (5 bases). Germline CDR1 is LNHDA and CDR2 is SQIVND (reference sequence). This CDR3 comprises 14 residues. Trimming stripped 3 bases from V and 9 bases from J, with 12 bases between. The CDR3: CASSIGRVLSPLHF. The CDR3, as DNA: TGTGCCAGTAGTATTGGCAGGGTACTTTCACCCCTCCACTTT. Filled out from reference TRBV19 and TRBJ1-6, the complete variable domain reads DGGITQSPKYLFRKEGQNVTLSCEQNLNHDAMYWYRQDPGQGLRLIYYSQIVNDFQKGDIAEGYSVSREKKESFPLTVTSAQKNPTAFYLCASSIGRVLSPLHFGNGTRLTVT.

This sequence joins TRBV6-5 and TRBJ1-5; 7 bases line up with TRBD1. CDR3 length equals 15 residues. From germline, CDR1 is MNHEY and CDR2 SVGAGI. The V and J ends lost 6 bases and 0 bases, in that order; junction bases with no gene match: 5. CDR3 in DNA: TGTGCCAGCAGAAAAGGACAGGTTAGCAATCAGCCCCAGCATTTT. Translating gives CASRKGQVSNQPQHF.

The chain is built from TRBV2 and TRBJ2-7; D unresolved. The CDR3 has 11 amino acids. CDR1 is SNHLY, CDR2 FYNNEI, per germline. The V end lost 6 bases, the J end lost 3 bases, and 6 bases lay between the germline ends. CDR3 amino acids: CASSPGYEQYF. The CDR3 DNA reads as TGTGCCAGCAGCCCAGGCTACGAGCAGTACTTC.

The chain employs TRBV7-6 and TRBJ2-3, with TRBD2 identical over 7 bases. This CDR3 is built from 17 residues. Looked up from germline, CDR1 is SGHVS and CDR2 is FNYEAQ. V lost 2 bases and J lost 4; bases outside the gene matches: 12. In DNA, the CDR3 is TGTGCCAGCAGCTTATCGCTAGGCGGGGGTGAAGCAGATACGCAGTATTTT. It encodes CASSLSLGGGEADTQYF.

The genes are TRBV5-6 and TRBJ2-5; 11 bases align to TRBD2. The germline gives CDR1 SGHDT, CDR2 YYEEEE. This CDR3 spans 14 amino acids. The ends lost 4 bases at V and 3 bases at J; junction bases unmatched: 2. The chain's CDR3 is CASSTGLAEETQYF. CDR3 bases: TGTGCCAGCAGCACGGGACTAGCGGAAGAGACCCAGTACTTC.

Comments on this clone: A much larger clone sits a single nucleotide away, making a read error possible. The V call is TRBV30, the J call TRBJ1-1; tentatively, D is TRBD1 (5 bases). This CDR3 has 16 residues. Germline CDR1 is GTSNPN and CDR2 is SVGIG (reference sequence). Trimming shortened V by 8 bases and J by 0 bases, and 22 bases separated the two germline ends. The CDR3 reads CASSPSSTEVNTEAFF. DNA of the CDR3: TGTGCCAGCAGCCCTTCCTCGACAGAAGTGAACACTGAAGCTTTCTTT.

The chain joins TRBV10-1 to TRBJ2-2; a possible D gene is TRBD1 (5 bases). Looked up from germline, CDR1 is WNHNN and CDR2 is SYGVQD (reference sequence). The V end was cut by 0 bases, the J end by 6 bases, with 14 bases between. This CDR3 contains 16 residues. CDR3 region: CASSESWGRSSGELFF. The DNA of the CDR3 is TGCGCCAGCAGTGAGTCGTGGGGCAGGTCCTCCGGGGAGCTGTTTTTT.

The chain employs TRBV6-5 and TRBJ1-2, with D uncertain. V shed 5 bases and J shed 2 bases, with 12 bases lying between them. Per germline, CDR1 MNHEY and CDR2 SVGAGI. This CDR3 contains 14 residues. The CDR3 region is CASSIDGNNYGYTF. The CDR3 nucleotides are TGTGCCAGCAGTATAGACGGAAACAACTATGGCTACACCTTC.

The table lists this clone with a few counts. The V call is TRBV9, the J call TRBJ1-1, with 8 bases fitting TRBD1. The V segment lost 2 bases and the J segment 6 bases; nucleotides outside the gene matches: 6. CDR3 size: 14 residues. Germline-derived CDR1 and CDR2 are SGDLS and YYNGEE. The CDR3 region is CASSVDREVSEAFF. CDR3 DNA: TGTGCCAGCAGCGTGGACAGGGAAGTTTCTGAAGCTTTCTTT.

The rearrangement joins TRBV9 to TRBJ1-3; no clear D gene. Germline values: CDR1 SGDLS, CDR2 YYNGEE. Trimming shortened V by 0 bases and J by 0 bases, and 7 bases separated the two germline ends. This CDR3 has 15 amino acids. CDR3 DNA: TGTGCCAGCAGCGTAGCTGCGGTCTCTGGAAACACCATATATTTT. Protein sequence: CASSVAAVSGNTIYF.

The chain's CDR3 is CASSPGPRSTEAFF. CDR3 in DNA: TGTGCCAGCAGCCCGGGACCAAGGAGCACTGAAGCTTTCTTT. The chain combines TRBV7-2 with TRBJ1-1; possibly TRBD1 for D (5 bases). V lost 5 bases and J 4 bases, leaving 14 bases between the germline ends. Germline V gives CDR1 SGHTA, CDR2 FQGNSA. The CDR3 covers 14 residues.

Note on this clone: A junction boundary mismatches the germline segment, possibly from a read error. The chain uses TRBV5-5 and TRBJ2-1, with 12 bases lining up with TRBD2. The CDR3 totals 17 residues. The germline V gene encodes CDR1 SGHKS and CDR2 YYEKEE (reference sequence). The CDR3 here is CASSQELAGGPYNEQFF. CDR3 sequence (DNA): TGCGCCAGCAGCCAAGAGCTAGCGGGGGGGCCTTACAATGAGCAGTTCTTC.

This clone appeared a few times. The chain joins TRBV7-9 to TRBJ1-2; D gene uncertain. Between the trimmed V and J ends, which lost 4 bases and 10 bases, there was a span of 13 bases. CDR1 and CDR2 from the germline V gene are SEHNR and FQNEAQ (reference sequence). The CDR3 is made up of 12 amino acids. The CDR3 spells CASSSWTRTYTF. The CDR3 nucleotides read TGTGCCAGCAGCTCATGGACCCGAACCTACACCTTC.

This chain connects TRBV5-1 to TRBJ1-2, with 10 bases matching TRBD1. V lost 5 bases, J lost 5 bases, and 6 bases stayed unmatched. The CDR3 extends over 14 amino acids. Germline lookup yields CDR1 SGHRS and CDR2 YFSETQ. In DNA, the CDR3 is TGCGCCAGCAGGTCCGGGACAGGGGTGTATGGCTACACCTTC. It yields the protein CASRSGTGVYGYTF.

The chain is built from TRBV6-5 and TRBJ1-2; D is perhaps TRBD1 (6 bases). Trimming left V 0 bases short and J 8 bases short, with 16 bases between. Germline assignment: CDR1 MNHEY and CDR2 SVGAGI. CDR3 length equals 15 residues. The CDR3 spells CASSYSSASGAGYTF. The CDR3, as DNA: TGTGCCAGCAGTTACTCATCGGCTTCAGGGGCCGGCTACACCTTC.

The chain links TRBV5-4 to TRBJ1-2, with D uncertain. V was pared by 4 bases and J by 0 bases, with 13 bases between. The CDR3 loop spans 15 amino acids. The germline gives CDR1 SGHNT, CDR2 YYREEE (reference sequence). The CDR3 DNA follows: TGTGCCAGCAGCCCCTCGCCAGAAGCTAACTATGGCTACACCTTC. Translated, it gives CASSPSPEANYGYTF.

This sequence joins TRBV6-6 and TRBJ1-6; TRBD1 aligns across 10 bases. CDR1 is MNHNY, CDR2 SVGAGI, per germline (reference sequence). J was trimmed by 7 bases and V by 6 bases; bases with no gene match: 6. CDR3 length equals 15 residues. The CDR3 DNA follows: TGTGCCAGCAGCCCAGGACAGGGGGGAAATTCACCCCTCCACTTT. It is translated as CASSPGQGGNSPLHF.

The chain employs TRBV5-4 and TRBJ1-2; 9 bases match TRBD1. The CDR3 is made up of 15 amino acids. Germline lookup yields CDR1 SGHNT and CDR2 YYREEE (reference sequence). V trimming: 4 bases; J trimming: 2 bases; junction bases outside the gene matches: 6. The CDR3 protein is CASSPQGALNYGYTF. CDR3 in DNA: TGTGCCAGCAGCCCACAGGGGGCGTTAAACTATGGCTACACCTTC.

This clone appeared once. This chain uses TRBV11-2 with TRBJ2-1; a possible D gene is TRBD2 (6 bases). Looked up from germline, CDR1 is SGHAT and CDR2 is FQNNGV. Trimming removed 6 bases at V and 6 bases at J, with 15 bases between. This CDR3 has 14 amino acids. As DNA, the CDR3 is TGTGCCAGCAGGAGGCCGGGACTCAGCAATGAGCAGTTCTTC. Translation gives CASRRPGLSNEQFF.

The chain combines TRBV5-1 with TRBJ1-2; D is ambiguous. Germline V gene sequence: CDR1 SGHRS, CDR2 YFSETQ. V was clipped by 1 base and J by 1 base, with 14 bases between them. There are 16 residues in the CDR3. The CDR3 sequence is CASSLSGSGGNYGYTF. CDR3 nucleotides: TGCGCCAGCAGCTTGTCCGGTTCAGGCGGTAACTATGGCTACACCTTC. Using reference TRBV5-1 and TRBJ1-2 for the parts outside the CDR3, the full variable domain is KAGVTQTPRYLIKTRGQQVTLSCSPISGHRSVSWYQQTPGQGLQFLFEYFSETQRNKGNFPGRFSGRQFSNSRSEMNVSTLELGDSALYLCASSLSGSGGNYGYTFGSGTRLTVV.

The CDR3 spells CASSPRYDSNQPQHF. The CDR3 DNA reads TGTGCCAGCTCACCGAGGTACGACAGCAATCAGCCCCAGCATTTT. The rearrangement links TRBV18 to TRBJ1-5; D is uncertain. V lost 3 bases and J lost 1, with 10 bases in between. The CDR3 length is 15 residues. Germline CDR1 reads KGHSH; CDR2 reads LQKENI. Based on the CDR3 plus reference TRBV18 and TRBJ1-5, the full variable domain is NAGVMQNPRHLVRRRGQEARLRCSPMKGHSHVYWYRQLPEEGLKFMVYLQKENIIDESGMPKERFSAEFPKEGPSILRIQQVVRGDSAAYFCASSPRYDSNQPQHFGDGTRLSIL.